These 26 T cell receptor beta chains came from one sample sequenced in a study of yellow fever vaccine responses in identical twins. From the RT-PCR reads, TCRdb called clonotypes with MiXCR, one entry per CDR3 protein. The sample includes some 2,800 distinct CDR3 sequences, around 83% of them seen just once. The specimen comprised T cells from blood (PBMCs), unsorted or a sorted subset (not recorded which), sampled before or after yellow fever vaccination (not recorded which). All receptors derive from a young woman who received the yellow fever vaccine.

The chain employs TRBV7-8 and TRBJ2-7; D may be TRBD2 (5 bases). In germline, CDR1 is SGHVS, CDR2 FQNEAQ. The CDR3 totals 12 residues. V shed 2 bases and J shed 3 bases, with 5 bases lying between them. This CDR3 reads CASSLRDYEQYF. The CDR3 DNA is TGTGCCAGCAGCTTACGGGACTACGAGCAGTACTTC.

The chain uses TRBV28 and TRBJ2-4; TRBD1 aligns across 7 bases. V was pared by 6 bases and J by 9 bases, with 8 bases of the junction left unmatched. This CDR3 is 13 amino acids long. Germline loops: CDR1 MDHEN, CDR2 SYDVKM. CDR3 sequence: CASRPGTDGIQYF. CDR3 DNA: TGTGCCAGCAGGCCCGGGACAGATGGCATTCAGTACTTC.

The chain employs TRBV28 and TRBJ2-6, with a weak D call TRBD2 (6 bases). CDR3 size: 15 residues. Looked up from germline, CDR1 is MDHEN and CDR2 is SYDVKM. V lost 4 bases to trimming and J lost 2 bases, with 9 bases between them. CDR3: CASSSPSAGANVLTF. CDR3 in DNA: TGTGCCAGCAGTTCCCCTAGCGCTGGGGCCAACGTCCTGACTTTC.

The rearrangement uses TRBV7-6 and TRBJ2-7; the match to TRBD1 covers 9 bases. Trimming removed 5 bases from V and 2 bases from J; junction bases left unmatched: 7. Germline CDR1 is SGHVS and CDR2 is FNYEAQ. The CDR3 runs to 15 residues. CDR3 coding DNA: TGTGCCAGCAGCCGTACAGGGGGCTTTACCTACGAGCAGTACTTC. Translating gives CASSRTGGFTYEQYF.

This clonotype is a singleton in its sample. The rearrangement links TRBV5-1 to TRBJ2-1; no clear D gene. Looked up from germline, CDR1 is SGHRS and CDR2 is YFSETQ. V lost 0 bases, J lost 6 bases, and 10 bases lay in between. This CDR3 region has 14 residues. In nucleotides, the CDR3 is TGCGCCAGCAGCTTGGTTGACGAGACCAATGAGCAGTTCTTC. Its protein is CASSLVDETNEQFF. The variable domain in full, completed from reference TRBV5-1 and TRBJ2-1, reads KAGVTQTPRYLIKTRGQQVTLSCSPISGHRSVSWYQQTPGQGLQFLFEYFSETQRNKGNFPGRFSGRQFSNSRSEMNVSTLELGDSALYLCASSLVDETNEQFFGPGTRLTVL.

The chain couples TRBV13 to TRBJ2-2, with unresolved D. The CDR3 sequence is 15 residues long. Germline V lookup: CDR1 PRHDT, CDR2 FYEKMQ (reference sequence). Trimming left V 8 bases short and J 1 base short, with 14 bases between. The CDR3 DNA is TGTGCCAGCCTAAGACTGGAAAAGAACACCGGGGAGCTGTTTTTT. It specifies CASLRLEKNTGELFF.

This chain links TRBV14 with TRBJ2-3; D unresolved. V lost 2 bases and J 6 bases, leaving 6 bases between the germline ends. CDR1 and CDR2 (germline): SGHDN, FVKESK. The CDR3 has 12 residues. CDR3 sequence (DNA): TGTGCCAGCAGCCAAAAGAAGGATACGCAGTATTTT. As protein: CASSQKKDTQYF.

A few counts support this clonotype. V is TRBV5-4 and J is TRBJ2-3; unclear D gene. This CDR3 contains 12 residues. V lost 4 bases to trimming and J lost 1 base, with 4 bases between them. Germline CDR1 reads SGHNT; CDR2 reads YYREEE (reference sequence). The CDR3 coding sequence is TGTGCCAGCAGCGGGGGCACAGATACGCAGTATTTT. This codes for CASSGGTDTQYF.

This clonotype was detected only a few times. The rearrangement joins TRBV24-1 to TRBJ2-5; a possible D gene is TRBD2 (6 bases). This CDR3 comprises 13 residues. Trimming shortened V by 4 bases and J by 10 bases, and 15 bases separated the two germline ends. The germline CDR1 and CDR2 sequences are KGHDR and SFDVKD. CDR3 loop: CATSDDPGLVQYF. CDR3 nucleotide sequence: TGTGCCACCAGTGACGATCCGGGACTTGTCCAGTACTTC.

The chain recombines TRBV11-3 with TRBJ2-7, with a possible D match to TRBD2 (6 bases). Trimming removed 1 base at V and 0 bases at J, with 10 bases between. This CDR3 contains 15 residues. The V gene's germline CDR1 is SGHNT and CDR2 YENEEA. The CDR3 sequence: CASSLVRGSSYEQYF. CDR3 sequence (DNA): TGTGCCAGCAGCTTAGTTCGGGGGAGCTCCTACGAGCAGTACTTC.

This sequence joins TRBV12-3 or TRBV12-4 and TRBJ2-7; 8 bases fit TRBD2. Germline trimming cut 2 bases from V and 3 bases from J; bases unmatched to any gene: 3. The CDR3 covers 14 residues. The CDR3 reads CASSLREGLYEQYF. The CDR3 DNA reads as TGTGCCAGCAGTTTACGGGAGGGCCTCTACGAGCAGTACTTC.

The chain has TRBV11-1 and TRBJ1-6; TRBD1 matches at 8 bases. Per germline, CDR1 SGHAT and CDR2 FQDESV (reference sequence). V lost 4 bases, J lost 9 bases, and 8 bases stayed unmatched. CDR3 length: 15 residues. CDR3 sequence: CASSSMTGVGSPLHF. CDR3 coding DNA: TGTGCCAGCAGCTCAATGACAGGGGTCGGTTCACCCCTCCACTTT.

This rearrangement joins TRBV4-2 to TRBJ2-7, with D uncertain. CDR3 length equals 12 residues. V dropped 1 base and J dropped 6 bases, with 7 bases sitting between them. Germline CDR1 LGHNA, CDR2 YNFKEQ. The CDR3 DNA reads TGTGCCAGCAGCCAAGCCCAAGGCGAGCAGTACTTC. This translates into CASSQAQGEQYF.

Note on this clonotype: An end of the junction differs from the germline gene, which may be a read error. The chain is built from TRBV11-1 and TRBJ2-1; 11 bases match TRBD2. The CDR3 length is 15 residues. Germline CDR1 and CDR2: SGHAT and FQDESV (reference sequence). For the CDR3, the DNA is TGTGCCAGCAGCCTAGCGGGAGGAATCTACAATGAGCAGTTCTTC. Amino acids: CASSLAGGIYNEQFF.

The rearrangement joins TRBV10-3 to TRBJ2-5; no firm D call. Between the trimmed V and J ends, which lost 4 bases and 4 bases, there was a span of 7 bases. This CDR3 has 12 residues. Germline values: CDR1 ENHRY, CDR2 SYGVKD. The CDR3 spells CAISAGGETQYF. DNA for the CDR3: TGTGCCATCAGTGCGGGCGGAGAGACCCAGTACTTC.

This sequence joins TRBV6-1 and TRBJ2-3; 11 bases match TRBD2. The CDR3 extends over 15 amino acids. Looked up from germline, CDR1 is MNHNS and CDR2 is SASEGT. J lost 6 bases, V lost 5 bases, and 7 bases had no gene match. The CDR3 sequence: CASSHLAGGGDTQYF. CDR3 DNA: TGTGCCAGCAGTCATCTAGCGGGGGGAGGGGATACGCAGTATTTT.

CDR3 coding DNA: TGTGCCAGCAGCTTAACGGGACAGGGCGATCCAGAGTACTTC. Its translation is CASSLTGQGDPEYF. The rearrangement joins TRBV7-3 to TRBJ2-7; 9 bases fit TRBD1. Germline V gives CDR1 SGHTA, CDR2 FQGTGA. This CDR3 spans 14 amino acids. Losses at the gene ends were 0 bases for V and 11 bases for J; bases not matched to a gene: 8.

The rearrangement links TRBV5-1 to TRBJ1-1; D is unresolved. In germline, CDR1 is SGHRS, CDR2 YFSETQ. CDR3 length equals 15 residues. With 1 base removed from V and 1 base from J, the gap between germline ends came to 11 bases. CDR3 in DNA: TGCGCCAGCAGCTTGATGGGAGCCGAGAACACTGAAGCTTTCTTT. Translating it yields CASSLMGAENTEAFF.

This clonotype has just one count. This chain joins TRBV4-2 and TRBJ2-2; D unclear. Trimming took 2 bases from V and 10 from J, leaving 8 bases between them. Germline CDR1 LGHNA, CDR2 YNFKEQ. The CDR3 loop spans 12 amino acids. The CDR3 here is CASSQSSVELFF. DNA for the CDR3: TGTGCCAGCAGCCAATCGAGTGTGGAGCTGTTTTTT.

A single count supports this clonotype. The genes are TRBV11-2 and TRBJ2-7; D is unresolved. Germline CDR1 SGHAT, CDR2 FQNNGV. CDR3 size: 14 residues. V shed 5 bases and J shed 1 base, with 12 bases lying between them. The CDR3 is CASSPILSSYEQYF. Here the CDR3 DNA reads TGTGCCAGCAGCCCCATTCTCAGTTCCTACGAGCAGTACTTC. Full variable domain (missing parts from reference TRBV11-2 and TRBJ2-7): EAGVAQSPRYKIIEKRQSVAFWCNPISGHATLYWYQQILGQGPKLLIQFQNNGVVDDSQLPKDRFSAERLKGVDSTLKIQPAKLEDSAVYLCASSPILSSYEQYFGPGTRLTVT.

The J gene is TRBJ2-7, the V gene TRBV11-2, with 13 bases matching TRBD2. Germline V gene lookup returns CDR1 SGHAT and CDR2 FQNNGV. The CDR3 consists of 16 residues. J lost 2 bases, V lost 0 bases, and 1 base had no gene match. The CDR3 region has the DNA TGTGCCAGCAGCTTAGAAGGGACTAGCGGGGCCTACGAGCAGTACTTC. It codes for CASSLEGTSGAYEQYF.

V is TRBV21-1 and J is TRBJ2-7. TRBV21-1 is a listed pseudogene. The CDR3 contains 10 residues. Here the CDR3 reads CASSLDEQYF. The CDR3 DNA reads TGTGCCAGCAGTCTGGACGAGCAGTACTTC.

The CDR3 DNA reads TGTGCCAGCAGCTTAGGGCGGCCCTACGAGCAGTACTTC. As protein: CASSLGRPYEQYF. The V and J genes are TRBV7-2 and TRBJ2-7, with D hard to call. Germline values: CDR1 SGHTA, CDR2 FQGNSA. The germline V and J ends were trimmed by 1 base and 2 bases, with 6 bases remaining between them. The CDR3 spans 13 residues.

The gene calls are TRBV11-3 and TRBJ2-1; D not certain. In germline, CDR1 is SGHNT, CDR2 YENEEA. Trimming took off 1 base at V and 4 bases at J, with 8 bases between the two ends. This CDR3 region has 14 residues. DNA for the CDR3: TGTGCCAGCAGCTTAGGCCTCTCTTACAATGAGCAGTTCTTC. This encodes CASSLGLSYNEQFF.

This chain connects TRBV28 to TRBJ1-3; D call uncertain. This CDR3 spans 14 amino acids. V dropped 3 bases and J dropped 3 bases, with 9 bases sitting between them. Looked up from germline, CDR1 is MDHEN and CDR2 is SYDVKM. The CDR3 DNA reads TGTGCCAGCAGTTTCTCCATTCATGGAAACACCATATATTTT. It encodes CASSFSIHGNTIYF.

The genes are TRBV12-3 or TRBV12-4 and TRBJ1-2; the match to TRBD1 covers 8 bases. The CDR3 is 13 residues long. The J segment lost 2 bases and the V segment lost 6 bases, leaving 2 bases of the junction unmatched. In DNA, the CDR3 is TGTGCCAGCAGAGGACAGGGCAACTATGGCTACACCTTC. It codes for CASRGQGNYGYTF.